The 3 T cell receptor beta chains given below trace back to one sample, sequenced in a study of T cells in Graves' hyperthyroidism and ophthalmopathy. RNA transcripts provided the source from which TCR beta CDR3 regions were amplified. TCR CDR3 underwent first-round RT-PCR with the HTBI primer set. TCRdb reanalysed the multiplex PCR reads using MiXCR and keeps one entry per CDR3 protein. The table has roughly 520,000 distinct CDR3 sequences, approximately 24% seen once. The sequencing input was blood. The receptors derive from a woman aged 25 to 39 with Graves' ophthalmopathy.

CDR3 coding DNA: TGTGCCAGCAGCCAAGGGGCGGGGGATAGTCCCTACGAGCAGTACTTC. Translation: CASSQGAGDSPYEQYF. The genes are TRBV3-1 and TRBJ2-7, with 7 bases lining up with TRBD2. Germline V CDR1 and CDR2: LGHDT, YNNKEL (reference sequence). V was pared by 1 base and J by 2 bases, with 8 bases of the junction left unmatched. This CDR3 is 16 amino acids long.

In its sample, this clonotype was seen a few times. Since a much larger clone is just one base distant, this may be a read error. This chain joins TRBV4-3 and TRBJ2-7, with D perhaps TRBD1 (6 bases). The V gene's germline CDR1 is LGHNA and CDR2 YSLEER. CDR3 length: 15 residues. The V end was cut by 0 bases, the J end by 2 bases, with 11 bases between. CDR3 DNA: TGCGCCAGCAGCCAAGATCCCTCAGGGGCCTACGAGCAGTACTTC. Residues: CASSQDPSGAYEQYF.

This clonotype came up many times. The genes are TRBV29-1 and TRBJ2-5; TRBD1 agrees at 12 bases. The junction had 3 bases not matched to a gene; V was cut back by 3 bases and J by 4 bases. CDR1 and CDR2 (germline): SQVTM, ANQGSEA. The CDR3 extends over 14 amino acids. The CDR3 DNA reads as TGCAGCGTTGAGGGACAGGGGGCAATAGAGACCCAGTACTTC. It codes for CSVEGQGAIETQYF.